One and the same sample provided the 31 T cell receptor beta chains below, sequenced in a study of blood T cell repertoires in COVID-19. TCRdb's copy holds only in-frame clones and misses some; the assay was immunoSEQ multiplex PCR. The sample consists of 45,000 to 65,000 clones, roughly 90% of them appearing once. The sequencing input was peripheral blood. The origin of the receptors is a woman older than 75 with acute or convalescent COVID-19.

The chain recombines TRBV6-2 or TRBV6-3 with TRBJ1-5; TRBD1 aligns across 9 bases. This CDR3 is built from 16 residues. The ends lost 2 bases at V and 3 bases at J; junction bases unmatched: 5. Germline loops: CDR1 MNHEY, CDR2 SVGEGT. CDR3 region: CASSYGRQGDNQPQHF. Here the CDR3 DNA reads TGTGCCAGCAGTTACGGTAGACAGGGGGACAATCAGCCCCAGCATTTT.

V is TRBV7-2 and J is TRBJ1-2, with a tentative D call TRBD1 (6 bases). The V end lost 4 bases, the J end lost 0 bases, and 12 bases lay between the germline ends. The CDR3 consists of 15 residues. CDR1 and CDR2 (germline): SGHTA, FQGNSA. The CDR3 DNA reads TGTGCCAGCAGCTGGGACACAAGATCTAACTATGGCTACACCTTC. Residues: CASSWDTRSNYGYTF. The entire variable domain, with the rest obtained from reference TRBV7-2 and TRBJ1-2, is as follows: GAGVSQSPSNKVTEKGKDVELRCDPISGHTALYWYRQSLGQGLEFLIYFQGNSAPDKSGLPSDRFSAERTGGSVSTLTIQRTQQEDSAVYLCASSWDTRSNYGYTFGSGTRLTVV.

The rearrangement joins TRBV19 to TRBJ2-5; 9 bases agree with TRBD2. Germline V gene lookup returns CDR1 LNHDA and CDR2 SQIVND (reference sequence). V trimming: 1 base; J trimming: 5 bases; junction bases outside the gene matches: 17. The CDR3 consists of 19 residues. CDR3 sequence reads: CASSIVRTGTSPKRETQYF. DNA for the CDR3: TGTGCCAGTAGTATAGTCCGCACCGGGACTAGCCCAAAAAGGGAGACCCAGTACTTC.

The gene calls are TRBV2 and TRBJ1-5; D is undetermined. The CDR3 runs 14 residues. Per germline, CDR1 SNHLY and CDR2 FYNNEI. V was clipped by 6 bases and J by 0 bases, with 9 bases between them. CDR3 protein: CASSKSYSNQPQHF. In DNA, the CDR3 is TGTGCCAGCAGCAAGAGCTATAGCAATCAGCCCCAGCATTTT.

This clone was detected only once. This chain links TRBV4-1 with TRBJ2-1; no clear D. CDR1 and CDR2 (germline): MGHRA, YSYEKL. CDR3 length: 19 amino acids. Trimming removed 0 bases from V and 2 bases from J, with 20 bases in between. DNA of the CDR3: TGCGCCAGCAGCCAAGAATACCGTTGGGTGCGGTCCGCCTACAATGAGCAGTTCTTC. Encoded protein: CASSQEYRWVRSAYNEQFF.

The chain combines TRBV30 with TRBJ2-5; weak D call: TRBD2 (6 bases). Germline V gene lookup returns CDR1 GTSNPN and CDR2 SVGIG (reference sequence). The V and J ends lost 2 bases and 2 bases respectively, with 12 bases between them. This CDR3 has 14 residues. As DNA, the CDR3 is TGTGCCTGGAGTCCCCTGGGACTTCAAGAGACCCAGTACTTC. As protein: CAWSPLGLQETQYF.

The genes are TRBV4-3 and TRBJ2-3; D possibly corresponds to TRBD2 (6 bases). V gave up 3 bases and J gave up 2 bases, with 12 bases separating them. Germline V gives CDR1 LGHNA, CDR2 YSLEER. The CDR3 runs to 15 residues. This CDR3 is CASSHRLETTDTQYF. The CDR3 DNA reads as TGCGCCAGCAGCCACCGACTAGAAACCACAGATACGCAGTATTTT.

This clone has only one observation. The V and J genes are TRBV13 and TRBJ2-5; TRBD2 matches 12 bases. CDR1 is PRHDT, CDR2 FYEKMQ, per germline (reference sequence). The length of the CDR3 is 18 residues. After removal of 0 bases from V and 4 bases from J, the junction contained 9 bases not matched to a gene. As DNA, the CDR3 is TGTGCCAGCAGCTTAGGCCTTCCCCAACTAGCGGGAGGAGAGACCCAGTACTTC. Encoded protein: CASSLGLPQLAGGETQYF.

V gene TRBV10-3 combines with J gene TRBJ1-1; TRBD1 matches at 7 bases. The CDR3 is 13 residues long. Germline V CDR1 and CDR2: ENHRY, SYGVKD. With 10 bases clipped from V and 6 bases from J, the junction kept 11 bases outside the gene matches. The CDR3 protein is CATGDRANSEAFF. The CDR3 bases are TGTGCCACCGGGGACAGAGCAAATTCTGAAGCTTTCTTT.

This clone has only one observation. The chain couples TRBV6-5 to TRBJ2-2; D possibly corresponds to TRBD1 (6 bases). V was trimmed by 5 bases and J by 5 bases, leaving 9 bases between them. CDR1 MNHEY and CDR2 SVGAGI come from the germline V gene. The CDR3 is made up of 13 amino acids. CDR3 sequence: CASSTDRTGELFF. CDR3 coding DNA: TGTGCCAGCAGTACGGACAGAACCGGGGAGCTGTTTTTT.

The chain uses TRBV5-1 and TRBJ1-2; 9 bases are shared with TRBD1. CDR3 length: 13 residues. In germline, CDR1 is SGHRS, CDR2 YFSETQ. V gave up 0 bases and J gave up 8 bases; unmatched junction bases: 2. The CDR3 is CASSLGQGEGYTF. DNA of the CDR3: TGCGCCAGCAGCTTGGGACAGGGGGAAGGCTACACCTTC.

In nucleotides, the CDR3 is TGTGCCAGCTCACCCCACCCTACGGGAGGCGGGGGTGAGCAGTTCTTC. This translates into CASSPHPTGGGGEQFF. V usage is TRBV18 and J usage is TRBJ2-1, with TRBD2 identical over 7 bases. Germline values: CDR1 KGHSH, CDR2 LQKENI. CDR3 size: 16 residues. V shed 3 bases, J shed 9 bases, and the junction held 14 bases outside the gene matches.

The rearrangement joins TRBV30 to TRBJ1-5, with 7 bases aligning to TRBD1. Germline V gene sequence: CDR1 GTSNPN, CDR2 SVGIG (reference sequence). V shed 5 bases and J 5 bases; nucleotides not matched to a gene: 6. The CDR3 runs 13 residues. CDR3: CAWSDQGDQPQHF. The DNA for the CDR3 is TGTGCCTGGTCGGATCAGGGGGATCAGCCCCAGCATTTT. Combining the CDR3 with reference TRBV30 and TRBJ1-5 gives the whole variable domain SQTIHQWPATLVQPVGSPLSLECTVEGTSNPNLYWYRQAAGRGLQLLFYSVGIGQISSEVPQNLSASRPQDRQFILSSKKLLLSDSGFYLCAWSDQGDQPQHFGDGTRLSIL.

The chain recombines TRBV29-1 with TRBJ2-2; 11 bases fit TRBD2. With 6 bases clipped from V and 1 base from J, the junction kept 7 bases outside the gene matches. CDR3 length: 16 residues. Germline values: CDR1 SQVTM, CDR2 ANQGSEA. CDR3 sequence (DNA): TGCAGCGTAGCCGGGACTAGCGGTAGGAACACCGGGGAGCTGTTTTTT. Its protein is CSVAGTSGRNTGELFF.

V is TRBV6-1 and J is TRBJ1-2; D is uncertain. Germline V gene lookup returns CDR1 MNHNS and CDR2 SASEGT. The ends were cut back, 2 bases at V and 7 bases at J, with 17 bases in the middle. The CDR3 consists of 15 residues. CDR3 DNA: TGTGCCAGCAGTGAAAGCGGACGGCCCGGTGGTGGCTACACCTTC. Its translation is CASSESGRPGGGYTF.

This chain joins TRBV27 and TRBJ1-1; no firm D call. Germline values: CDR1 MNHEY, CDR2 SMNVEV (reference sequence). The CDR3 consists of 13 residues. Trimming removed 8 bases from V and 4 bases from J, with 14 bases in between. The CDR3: CASHRELGTEAFF. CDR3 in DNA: TGTGCCAGCCATAGGGAGTTGGGCACTGAAGCTTTCTTT.

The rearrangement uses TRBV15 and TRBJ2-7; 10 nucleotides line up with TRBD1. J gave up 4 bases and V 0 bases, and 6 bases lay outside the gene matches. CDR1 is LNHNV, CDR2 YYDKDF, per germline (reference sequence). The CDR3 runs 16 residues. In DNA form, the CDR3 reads TGTGCCACCAGCAGAGATTGGGACAGGGGACGGTACGAGCAGTACTTC. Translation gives CATSRDWDRGRYEQYF. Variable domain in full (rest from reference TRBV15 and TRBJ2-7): DAMVIQNPRYQVTQFGKPVTLSCSQTLNHNVMYWYQQKSSQAPKLLFHYYDKDFNNEADTPDNFQSRRPNTSFCFLDIRSPGLGDTAMYLCATSRDWDRGRYEQYFGPGTRLTVT.

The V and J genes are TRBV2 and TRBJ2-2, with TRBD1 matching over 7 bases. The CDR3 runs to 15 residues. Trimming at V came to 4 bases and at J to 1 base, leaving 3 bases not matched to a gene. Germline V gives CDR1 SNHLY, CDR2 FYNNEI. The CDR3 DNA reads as TGTGCCAGCAGTGGACAGGGCAGGAACACCGGGGAGCTGTTTTTT. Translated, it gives CASSGQGRNTGELFF.

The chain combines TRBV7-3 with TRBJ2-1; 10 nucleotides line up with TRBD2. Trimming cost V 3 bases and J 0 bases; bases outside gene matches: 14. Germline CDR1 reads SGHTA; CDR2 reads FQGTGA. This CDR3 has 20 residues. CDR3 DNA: TGTGCCAGCAGCTTCCACCTCCCGGGACTAGCGCTAATCTCCTACAATGAGCAGTTCTTC. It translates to CASSFHLPGLALISYNEQFF.

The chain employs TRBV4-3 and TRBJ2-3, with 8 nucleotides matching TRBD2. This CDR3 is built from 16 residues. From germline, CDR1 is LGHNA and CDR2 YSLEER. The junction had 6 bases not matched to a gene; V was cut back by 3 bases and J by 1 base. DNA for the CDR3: TGCGCCAGCAGCCAGGCGATGACTAGCGGCACAGATACGCAGTATTTT. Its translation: CASSQAMTSGTDTQYF.

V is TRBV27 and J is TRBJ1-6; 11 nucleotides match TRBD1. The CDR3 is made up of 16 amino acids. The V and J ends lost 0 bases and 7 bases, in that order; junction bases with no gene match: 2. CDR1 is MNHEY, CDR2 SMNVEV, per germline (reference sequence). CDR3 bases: TGTGCCAGCAGTTTATCCGGACAGGGGGCCAATTCACCCCTCCACTTT. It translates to CASSLSGQGANSPLHF.

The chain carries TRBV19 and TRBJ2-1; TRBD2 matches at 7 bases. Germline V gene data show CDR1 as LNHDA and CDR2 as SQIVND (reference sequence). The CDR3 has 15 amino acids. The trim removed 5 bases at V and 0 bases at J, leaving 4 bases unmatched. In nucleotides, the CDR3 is TGTGCCAGTAGTTCGGGAGGCGTCTCCTACAATGAGCAGTTCTTC. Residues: CASSSGGVSYNEQFF.

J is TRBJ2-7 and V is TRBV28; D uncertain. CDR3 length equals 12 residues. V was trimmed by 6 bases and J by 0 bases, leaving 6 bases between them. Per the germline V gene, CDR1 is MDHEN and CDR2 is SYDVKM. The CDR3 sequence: CASSYSSYEQYF. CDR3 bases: TGTGCCAGCAGCTACAGCTCCTACGAGCAGTACTTC. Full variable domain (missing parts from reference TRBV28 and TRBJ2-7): DVKVTQSSRYLVKRTGEKVFLECVQDMDHENMFWYRQDPGLGLRLIYFSYDVKMKEKGDIPEGYSVSREKKERFSLILESASTNQTSMYLCASSYSSYEQYFGPGTRLTVT.

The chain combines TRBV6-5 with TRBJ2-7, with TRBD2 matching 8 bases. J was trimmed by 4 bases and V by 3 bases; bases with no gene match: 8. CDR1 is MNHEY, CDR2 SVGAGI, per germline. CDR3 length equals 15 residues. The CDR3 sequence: CASSYRGGDIYEQYF. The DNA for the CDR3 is TGTGCCAGCAGTTATCGGGGGGGGGACATATACGAGCAGTACTTC.

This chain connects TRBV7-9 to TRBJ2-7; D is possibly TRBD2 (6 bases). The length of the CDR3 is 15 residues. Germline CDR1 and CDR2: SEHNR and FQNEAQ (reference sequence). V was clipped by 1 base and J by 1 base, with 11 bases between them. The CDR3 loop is CASSLVSGRSYEQYF. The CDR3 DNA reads TGTGCCAGCAGCTTAGTTAGCGGTAGGTCCTACGAGCAGTACTTC.

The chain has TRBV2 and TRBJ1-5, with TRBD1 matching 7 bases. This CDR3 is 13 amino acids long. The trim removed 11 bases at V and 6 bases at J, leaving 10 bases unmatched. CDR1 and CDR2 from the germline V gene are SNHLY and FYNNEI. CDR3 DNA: TGTGCCTGCTCGACAGGGTTTGGTCAGCCCCAGCATTTT. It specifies CACSTGFGQPQHF.

CDR3: CASSPQGDRTDTQYF. CDR3 bases: TGCGCCAGCAGCCCCCAGGGGGACCGCACAGATACGCAGTATTTT. This rearrangement joins TRBV5-1 to TRBJ2-3; 7 bases fit TRBD1. Germline V gene lookup returns CDR1 SGHRS and CDR2 YFSETQ. The junction had 6 bases not matched to a gene; V was cut back by 4 bases and J by 1 base. The CDR3 spans 15 residues.

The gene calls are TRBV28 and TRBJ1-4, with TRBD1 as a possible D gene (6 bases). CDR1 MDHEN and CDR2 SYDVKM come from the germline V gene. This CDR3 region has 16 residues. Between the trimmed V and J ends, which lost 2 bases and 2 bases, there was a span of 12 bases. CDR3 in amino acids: CASSLRGGATNEKLFF. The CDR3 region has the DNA TGTGCCAGCAGTTTAAGGGGGGGTGCGACTAATGAAAAACTGTTTTTT. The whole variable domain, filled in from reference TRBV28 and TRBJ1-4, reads DVKVTQSSRYLVKRTGEKVFLECVQDMDHENMFWYRQDPGLGLRLIYFSYDVKMKEKGDIPEGYSVSREKKERFSLILESASTNQTSMYLCASSLRGGATNEKLFFGSGTQLSVL.

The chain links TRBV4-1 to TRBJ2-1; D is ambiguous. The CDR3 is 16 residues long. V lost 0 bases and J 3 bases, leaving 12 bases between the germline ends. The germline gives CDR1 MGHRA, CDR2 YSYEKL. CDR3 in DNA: TGCGCCAGCAGCCAAGAGAGCCTCGGTCTCTACAATGAGCAGTTCTTC. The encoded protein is CASSQESLGLYNEQFF.

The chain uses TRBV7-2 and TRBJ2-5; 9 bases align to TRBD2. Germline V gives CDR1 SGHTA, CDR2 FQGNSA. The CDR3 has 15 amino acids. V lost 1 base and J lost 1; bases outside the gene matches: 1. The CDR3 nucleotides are TGTGCCAGCAGCTTAGGAGCGGGAGGCCAAGAGACCCAGTACTTC. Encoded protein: CASSLGAGGQETQYF.

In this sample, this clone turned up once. Here the CDR3 reads CASSLAQGGYTF. CDR3 DNA: TGTGCCAGCAGTTTAGCGCAGGGTGGCTACACCTTC. The V gene is TRBV12-3 or TRBV12-4, the J gene TRBJ1-2, with D maybe TRBD1 (5 bases). V was pared by 0 bases and J by 7 bases, with 6 bases between. This CDR3 is built from 12 residues.